This TCR beta chain was sequenced in a study of blood T cell repertoires in COVID-19 (dated by TCRdb to 2019 to 2021). Notes on the research overall: Samples covering the acute and convalescent phases of COVID-19 were provided by collaborators in the United States, Italy and Spain. The sample metadata nearly always contained a de-identified subject ID, COVID-19 status, age in years and sex. A freely available public database, intended as a resource for researchers studying the immune response to SARS-CoV-2, is where the repertoires were released. The material from the prospective study consisted of cDNA or gDNA derived from T cells, B-cell-depleted T cells, or PBMCs. Where available, HLA class I and class II types were taken from metadata supplied by the sample provider and were not determined by assay-based typing. The samples were drawn from two sources: the first 160 participants of the ongoing ImmuneRACE study, and 1,000 to 1,500 subjects contributed by 6 global collaborators. Subjects who had been exposed to COVID-19, were actively infected with it, or had recovered from it provided the deeply sampled blood TCRbeta repertoires that made up the dataset. Paper-wide results and their limitations: Clinical and demographic metadata were provided uncurated, with the amount varying by source and participant.

Regarding this clone: What this receptor recognizes is not known. Per-base qualities were not stored, and no clone one base away is much larger.

In the prospective study, participants were 18 to 89 years old, resided in 20 to 30 geographic areas of the United States, and were enrolled through a virtual design. In the prospective study, participants were assigned to cohorts based on the clinical history participants reported in a screening survey and a study questionnaire. In the prospective study, whole blood, serum and a nasopharyngeal or oropharyngeal swab were collected from each participant by mobile phlebotomists. Participants in the prospective study had the option to provide additional blood draws and questionnaires over a roughly two-month period. Before DNA extraction, prospective study blood samples were shipped either frozen or at room temperature. The immunoSEQ Assay, a bias-controlled multiplex PCR, was used to amplify TCRbeta CDR3 regions from genomic DNA. Concerning the study's data processing: The number of nucleated cells in each sample was estimated by amplification of reference gene primers within the assay. To quantify the absolute abundance of each unique TCRbeta CDR3 rearrangement, sequence reads were collapsed and filtered. For each sample, productive Simpson clonality was calculated as the square root of Simpson's diversity index across productive rearrangements. TCRdb retrieved this table from immuneACCESS and kept in-frame rearrangements only. Not all clones are present; in checked studies, unresolved V genes account for under half, and no reason is known for the remainder. V, J and clone size derive from that table, while D and trimming were established from the DNA sequence. The sample table holds roughly 240,000 clones, of which 87% were seen once. Roughly 2.6% of the sample rests with the top ten.

Trimming leaves V shorter by 5 bases and J shorter by 9 bases, with the junction holding 12 bases beyond the gene matches. From the germline V gene (reference sequence), CDR1 is MNHEY and CDR2 is SMNVEV. There are 15 amino acids in the CDR3, from cysteine to phenylalanine inclusive. Only the CDR3 portion is preserved as DNA: 45 bases, with reading frame beginning at the first base. This receptor was obtained from a woman aged 30 to 39 with acute COVID-19. The chain was built from TRBV27 and TRBJ1-4; TRBD1 aligns with 7 central bases. The sample was PBMCs or T cells enriched from blood (not recorded which). CDR3 region: CASSISPGQSKKLFF. The DNA reads as follows: TGTGCCAGCAGTATTTCACCGGGACAGTCGAAAAAACTGTTTTTT.